This TCR beta chain was sequenced for a study of blood T cells in healthy people across ages. Study-level findings and limits: Strong correlation linked observed beta diversity and percent naive T cells.

Next came a second PCR, run for about 6 to 12 cycles, which used a sample-barcoded 5' primer along with a J-beta primer mix. TCRdb reanalysed the 5' RACE reads using MiXCR and keeps one entry per CDR3 protein. In the table there are more than 500,000 distinct CDR3 sequences, 25% to 30% of which are singletons. About this clonotype: Its matching antigen is unknown.

The sequence was obtained from an older woman in good health. The sample comprised blood.

The CDR3 sequence: CASSRGLAGAYSGANVLTF. CDR3 DNA sequence: TGTGCCAGCAGCCGCGGACTAGCGGGGGCCTACTCTGGGGCCAACGTCCTGACTTTC. This sequence joins TRBV14 and TRBJ2-6; TRBD2 matches at 13 bases. CDR1 is SGHDN, CDR2 FVKESK, per germline. The CDR3 covers 19 residues. The trim removed 4 bases at V and 0 bases at J, leaving 6 bases unmatched. Supplemented by reference TRBV14 and TRBJ2-6, the full variable domain reads EAGVTQFPSHSVIEKGQTVTLRCDPISGHDNLYWYRRVMGKEIKFLLHFVKESKQDESGMPNNRFLAERTGGTYSTLKVQPAELEDSGVYFCASSRGLAGAYSGANVLTFGAGSRLTVL.